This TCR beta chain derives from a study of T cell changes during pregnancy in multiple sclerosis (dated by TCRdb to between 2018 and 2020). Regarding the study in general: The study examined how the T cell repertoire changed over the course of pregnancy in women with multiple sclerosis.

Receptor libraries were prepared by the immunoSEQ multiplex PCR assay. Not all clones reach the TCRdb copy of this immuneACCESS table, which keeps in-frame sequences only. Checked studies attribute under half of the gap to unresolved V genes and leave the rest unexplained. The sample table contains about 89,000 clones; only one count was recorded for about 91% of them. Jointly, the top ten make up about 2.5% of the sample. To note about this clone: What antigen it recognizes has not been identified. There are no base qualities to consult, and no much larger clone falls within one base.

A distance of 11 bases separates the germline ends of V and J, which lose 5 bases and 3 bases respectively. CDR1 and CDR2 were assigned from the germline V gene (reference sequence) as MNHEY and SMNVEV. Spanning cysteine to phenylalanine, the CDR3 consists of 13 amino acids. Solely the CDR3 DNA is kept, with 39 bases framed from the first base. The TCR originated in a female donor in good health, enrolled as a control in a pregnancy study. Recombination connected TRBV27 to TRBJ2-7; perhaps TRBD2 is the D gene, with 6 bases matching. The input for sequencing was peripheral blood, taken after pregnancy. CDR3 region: CASSPGGDYEQYF. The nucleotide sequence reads TGTGCCAGCAGTCCCGGAGGGGACTACGAGCAGTACTTC.